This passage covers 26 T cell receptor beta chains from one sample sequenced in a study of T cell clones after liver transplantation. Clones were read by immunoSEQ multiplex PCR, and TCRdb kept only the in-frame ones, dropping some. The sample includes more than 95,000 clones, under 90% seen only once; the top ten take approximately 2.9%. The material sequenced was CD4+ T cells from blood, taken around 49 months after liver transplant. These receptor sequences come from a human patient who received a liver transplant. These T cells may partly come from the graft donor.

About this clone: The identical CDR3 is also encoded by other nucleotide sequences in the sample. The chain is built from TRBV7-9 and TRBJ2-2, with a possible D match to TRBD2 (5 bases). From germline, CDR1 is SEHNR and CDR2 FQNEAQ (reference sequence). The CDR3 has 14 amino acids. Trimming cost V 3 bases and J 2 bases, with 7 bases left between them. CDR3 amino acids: CASSFGGNTGELFF. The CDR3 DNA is TGTGCCAGCAGCTTCGGAGGTAACACCGGGGAGCTGTTTTTT.

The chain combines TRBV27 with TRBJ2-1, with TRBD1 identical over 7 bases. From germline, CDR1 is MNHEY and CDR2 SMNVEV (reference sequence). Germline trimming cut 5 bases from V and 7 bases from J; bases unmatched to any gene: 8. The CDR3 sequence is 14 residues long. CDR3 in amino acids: CASSRLQGKNEQFF. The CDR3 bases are TGTGCCAGCAGTCGACTACAGGGGAAGAATGAGCAGTTCTTC.

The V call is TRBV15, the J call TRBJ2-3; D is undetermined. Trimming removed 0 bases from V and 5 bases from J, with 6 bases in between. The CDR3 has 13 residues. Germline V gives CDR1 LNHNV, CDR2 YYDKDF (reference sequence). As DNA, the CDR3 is TGTGCCACCAGCAGAGATCTGGGAGATACGCAGTATTTT. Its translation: CATSRDLGDTQYF.

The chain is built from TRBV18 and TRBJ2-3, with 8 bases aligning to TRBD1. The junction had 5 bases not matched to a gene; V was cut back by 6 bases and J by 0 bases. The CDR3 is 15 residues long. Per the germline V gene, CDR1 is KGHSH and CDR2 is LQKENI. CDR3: CASSPTGVSTDTQYF. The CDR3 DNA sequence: TGTGCCAGCTCGCCGACAGGGGTGAGCACAGATACGCAGTATTTT.

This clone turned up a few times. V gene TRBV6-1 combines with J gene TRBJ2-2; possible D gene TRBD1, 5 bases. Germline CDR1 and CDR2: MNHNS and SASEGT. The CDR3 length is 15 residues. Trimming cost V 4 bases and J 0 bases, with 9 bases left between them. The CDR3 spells CASSAGRANTGELFF. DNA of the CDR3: TGTGCCAGCAGTGCGGGCAGGGCGAACACCGGGGAGCTGTTTTTT.

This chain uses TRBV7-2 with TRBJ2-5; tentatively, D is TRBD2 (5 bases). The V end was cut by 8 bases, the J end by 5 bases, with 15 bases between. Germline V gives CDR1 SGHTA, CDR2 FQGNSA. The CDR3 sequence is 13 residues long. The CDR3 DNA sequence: TGTGCCAGCCACTCGAGGGCCACGGAGACCCAGTACTTC. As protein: CASHSRATETQYF.

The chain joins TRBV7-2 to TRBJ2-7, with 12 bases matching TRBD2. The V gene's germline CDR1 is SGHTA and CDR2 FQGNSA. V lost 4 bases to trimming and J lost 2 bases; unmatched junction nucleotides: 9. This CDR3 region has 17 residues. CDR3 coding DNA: TGTGCCAGCAGCTCGAGATCGACTAGCGGGAGAACCTACGAGCAGTACTTC. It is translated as CASSSRSTSGRTYEQYF.

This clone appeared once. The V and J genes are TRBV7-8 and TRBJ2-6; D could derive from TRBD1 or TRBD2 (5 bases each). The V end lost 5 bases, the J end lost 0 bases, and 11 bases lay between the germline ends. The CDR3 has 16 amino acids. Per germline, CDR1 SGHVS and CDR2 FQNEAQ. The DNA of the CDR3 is TGTGCCAGCAGCAAACGGGGCCGCTCTGGGGCCAACGTCCTGACTTTC. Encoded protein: CASSKRGRSGANVLTF.

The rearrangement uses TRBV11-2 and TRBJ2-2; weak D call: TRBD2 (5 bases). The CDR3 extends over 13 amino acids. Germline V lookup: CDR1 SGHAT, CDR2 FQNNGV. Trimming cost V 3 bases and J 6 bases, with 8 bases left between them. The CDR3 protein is CASSFPAAGELFF. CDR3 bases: TGTGCCAGCAGCTTCCCAGCGGCCGGGGAGCTGTTTTTT.

The CDR3 DNA sequence: TGTGCCAGCAGCGTCCGAGACCCCTTAAACCAAGAGACCCAGTACTTC. This encodes CASSVRDPLNQETQYF. This sequence joins TRBV7-8 and TRBJ2-5, with D uncertain. The germline V and J ends were trimmed by 5 bases and 0 bases, with 16 bases remaining between them. There are 16 residues in the CDR3. Germline lookup yields CDR1 SGHVS and CDR2 FQNEAQ.

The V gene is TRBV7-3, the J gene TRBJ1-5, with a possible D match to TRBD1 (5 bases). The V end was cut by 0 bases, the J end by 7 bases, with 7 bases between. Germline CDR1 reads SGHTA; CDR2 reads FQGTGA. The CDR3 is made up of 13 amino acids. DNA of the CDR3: TGTGCCAGCAGCTTAACGGGGGGGCAGCCCCAGCATTTT. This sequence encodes CASSLTGGQPQHF.

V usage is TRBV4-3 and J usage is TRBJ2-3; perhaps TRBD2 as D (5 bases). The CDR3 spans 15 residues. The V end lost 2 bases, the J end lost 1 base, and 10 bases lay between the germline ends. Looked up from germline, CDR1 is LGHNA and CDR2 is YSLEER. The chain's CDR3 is CASSQRGTRTDTQYF. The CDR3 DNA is TGCGCCAGCAGCCAACGGGGAACACGCACAGATACGCAGTATTTT.

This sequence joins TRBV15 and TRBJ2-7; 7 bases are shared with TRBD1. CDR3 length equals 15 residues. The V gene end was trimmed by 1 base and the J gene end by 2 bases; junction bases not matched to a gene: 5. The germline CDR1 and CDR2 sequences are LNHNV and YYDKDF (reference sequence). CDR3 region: CATSRGQGATYEQYF. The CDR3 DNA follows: TGTGCCACCAGCAGAGGACAGGGCGCAACCTACGAGCAGTACTTC.

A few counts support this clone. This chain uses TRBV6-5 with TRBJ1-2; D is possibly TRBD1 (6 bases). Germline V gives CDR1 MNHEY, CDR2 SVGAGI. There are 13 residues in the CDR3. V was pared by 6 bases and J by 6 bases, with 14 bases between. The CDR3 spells CASRQQGTNGYTF. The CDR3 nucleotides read TGTGCCAGCAGACAACAGGGAACAAATGGCTACACCTTC.

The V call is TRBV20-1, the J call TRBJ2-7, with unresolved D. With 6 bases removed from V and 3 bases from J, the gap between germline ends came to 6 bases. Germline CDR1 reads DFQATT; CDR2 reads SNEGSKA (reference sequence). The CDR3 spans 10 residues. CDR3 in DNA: TGCAGTGCGGAGCTCTACGAGCAGTACTTC. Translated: CSAELYEQYF.

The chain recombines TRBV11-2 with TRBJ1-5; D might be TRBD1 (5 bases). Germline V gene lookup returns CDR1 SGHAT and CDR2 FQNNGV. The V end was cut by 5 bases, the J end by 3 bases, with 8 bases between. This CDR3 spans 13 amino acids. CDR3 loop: CASSRQSNQPQHF. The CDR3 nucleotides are TGTGCCAGCAGCCGACAGTCCAATCAGCCCCAGCATTTT.

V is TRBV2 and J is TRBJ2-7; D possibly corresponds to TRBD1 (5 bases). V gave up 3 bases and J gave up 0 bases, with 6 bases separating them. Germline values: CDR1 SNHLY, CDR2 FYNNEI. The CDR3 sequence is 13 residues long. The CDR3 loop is CASSDTGSYEQYF. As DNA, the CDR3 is TGTGCCAGCAGTGACACAGGCTCCTACGAGCAGTACTTC.

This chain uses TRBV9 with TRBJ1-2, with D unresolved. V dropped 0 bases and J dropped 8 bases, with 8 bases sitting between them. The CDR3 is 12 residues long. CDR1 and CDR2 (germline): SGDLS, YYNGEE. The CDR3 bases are TGTGCCAGCAGCGTAGGGTTTTGGGGCTACACCTTC. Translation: CASSVGFWGYTF. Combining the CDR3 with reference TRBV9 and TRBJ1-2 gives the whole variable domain DSGVTQTPKHLITATGQRVTLRCSPRSGDLSVYWYQQSLDQGLQFLIQYYNGEERAKGNILERFSAQQFPDLHSELNLSSLELGDSALYFCASSVGFWGYTFGSGTRLTVV.

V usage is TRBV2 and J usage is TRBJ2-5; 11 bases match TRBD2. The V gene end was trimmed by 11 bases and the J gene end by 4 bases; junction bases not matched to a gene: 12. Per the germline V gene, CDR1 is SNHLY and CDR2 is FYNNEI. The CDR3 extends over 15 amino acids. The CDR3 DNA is TGTGCCGGGAGTAGCGGGGGGGCATTGGGAGAGACCCAGTACTTC. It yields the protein CAGSSGGALGETQYF. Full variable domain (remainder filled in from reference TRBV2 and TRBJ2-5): EPEVTQTPSHQVTQMGQEVILRCVPISNHLYFYWYRQILGQKVEFLVSFYNNEISEKSEIFDDQFSVERPDGSNFTLKIRSTKLEDSAMYFCAGSSGGALGETQYFGPGTRLLVL.

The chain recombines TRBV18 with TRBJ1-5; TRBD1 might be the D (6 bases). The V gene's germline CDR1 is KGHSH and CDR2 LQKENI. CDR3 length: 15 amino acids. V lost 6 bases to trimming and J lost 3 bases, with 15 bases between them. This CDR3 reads CASSQWAGDNQPQHF. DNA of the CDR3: TGTGCCAGCTCCCAATGGGCAGGGGACAATCAGCCCCAGCATTTT.

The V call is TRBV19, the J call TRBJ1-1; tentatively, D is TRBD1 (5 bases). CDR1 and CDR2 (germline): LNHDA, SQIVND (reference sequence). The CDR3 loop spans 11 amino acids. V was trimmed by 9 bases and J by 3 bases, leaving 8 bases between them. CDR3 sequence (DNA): TGTGCCAGAACGGGGGACACTGAAGCTTTCTTT. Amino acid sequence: CARTGDTEAFF.

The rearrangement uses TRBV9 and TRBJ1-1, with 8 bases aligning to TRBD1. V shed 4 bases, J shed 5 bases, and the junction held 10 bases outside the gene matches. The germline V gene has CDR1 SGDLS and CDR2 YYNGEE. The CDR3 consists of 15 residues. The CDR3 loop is CASSPWTGLGTEAFF. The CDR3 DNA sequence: TGTGCCAGCAGCCCGTGGACAGGGTTAGGAACTGAAGCTTTCTTT.

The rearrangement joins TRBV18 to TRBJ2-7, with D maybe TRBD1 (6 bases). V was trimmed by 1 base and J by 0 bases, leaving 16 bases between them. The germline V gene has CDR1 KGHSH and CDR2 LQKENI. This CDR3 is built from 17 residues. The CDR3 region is CASSPQRDRTHSYEQYF. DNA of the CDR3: TGTGCCAGCTCACCACAACGAGACAGGACTCACTCCTACGAGCAGTACTTC.

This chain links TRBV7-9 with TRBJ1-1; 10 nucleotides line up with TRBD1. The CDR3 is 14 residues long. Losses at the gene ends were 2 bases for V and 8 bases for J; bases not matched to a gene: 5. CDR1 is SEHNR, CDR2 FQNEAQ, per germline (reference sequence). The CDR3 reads CASSLRQGASEAFF. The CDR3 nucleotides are TGTGCCAGCAGCTTACGACAGGGGGCTTCCGAAGCTTTCTTT.

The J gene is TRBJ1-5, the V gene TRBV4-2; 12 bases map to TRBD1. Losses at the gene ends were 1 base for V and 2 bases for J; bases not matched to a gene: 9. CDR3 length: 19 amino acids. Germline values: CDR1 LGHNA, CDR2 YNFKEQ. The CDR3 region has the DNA TGTGCCAGCAGCCAAGTCGGGACAGGGGGCCTCTTGGGCAATCAGCCCCAGCATTTT. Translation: CASSQVGTGGLLGNQPQHF.

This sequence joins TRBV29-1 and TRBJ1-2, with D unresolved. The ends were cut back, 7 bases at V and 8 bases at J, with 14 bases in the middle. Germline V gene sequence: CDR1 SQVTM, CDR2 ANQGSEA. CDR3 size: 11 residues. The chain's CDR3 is CSGAFGGGYTF. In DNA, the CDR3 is TGCAGCGGCGCGTTCGGAGGGGGCTACACCTTC. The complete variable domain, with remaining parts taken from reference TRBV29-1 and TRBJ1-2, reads SAVISQKPSRDICQRGTSLTIQCQVDSQVTMMFWYRQQPGQSLTLIATANQGSEATYESGFVIDKFPISRPNLTFSTLTVSNMSPEDSSIYLCSGAFGGGYTFGSGTRLTVV.